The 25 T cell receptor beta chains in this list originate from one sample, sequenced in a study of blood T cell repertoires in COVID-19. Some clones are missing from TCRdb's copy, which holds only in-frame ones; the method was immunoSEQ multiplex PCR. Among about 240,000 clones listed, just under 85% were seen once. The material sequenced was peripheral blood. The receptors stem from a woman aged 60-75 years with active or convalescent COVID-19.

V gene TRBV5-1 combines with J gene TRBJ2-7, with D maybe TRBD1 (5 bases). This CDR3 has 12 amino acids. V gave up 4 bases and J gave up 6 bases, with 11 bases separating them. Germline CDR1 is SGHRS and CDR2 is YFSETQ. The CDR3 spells CASSPGQGEQYV. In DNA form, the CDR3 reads TGCGCCAGCAGCCCCGGACAAGGCGAGCAGTACGTC.

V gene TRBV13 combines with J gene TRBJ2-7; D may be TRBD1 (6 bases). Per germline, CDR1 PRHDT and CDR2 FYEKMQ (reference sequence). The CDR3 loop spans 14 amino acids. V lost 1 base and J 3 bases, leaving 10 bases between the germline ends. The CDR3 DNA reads TGTGCCAGCAGCTTAGACAGGGCCGACTACGAGCAGTACTTC. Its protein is CASSLDRADYEQYF.

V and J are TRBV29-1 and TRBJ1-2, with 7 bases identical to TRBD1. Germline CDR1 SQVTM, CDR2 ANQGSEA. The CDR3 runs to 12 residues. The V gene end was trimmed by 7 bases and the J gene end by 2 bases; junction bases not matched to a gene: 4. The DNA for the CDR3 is TGCAGCGCCGGGACAGTCAACTATGGCTACACCTTC. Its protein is CSAGTVNYGYTF.

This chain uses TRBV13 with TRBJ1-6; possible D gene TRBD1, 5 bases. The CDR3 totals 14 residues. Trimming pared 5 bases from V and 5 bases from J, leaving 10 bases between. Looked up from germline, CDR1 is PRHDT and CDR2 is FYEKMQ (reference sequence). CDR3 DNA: TGTGCCAGCAGCCAGGGTGGCCATAATTCACCCCTCCACTTT. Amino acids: CASSQGGHNSPLHF.

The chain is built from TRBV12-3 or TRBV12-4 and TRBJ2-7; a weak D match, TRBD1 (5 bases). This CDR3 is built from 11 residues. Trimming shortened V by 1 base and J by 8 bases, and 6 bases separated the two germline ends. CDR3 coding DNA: TGTGCCAGCAGTTTAGGACAGAAGCAGTACTTC. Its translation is CASSLGQKQYF.

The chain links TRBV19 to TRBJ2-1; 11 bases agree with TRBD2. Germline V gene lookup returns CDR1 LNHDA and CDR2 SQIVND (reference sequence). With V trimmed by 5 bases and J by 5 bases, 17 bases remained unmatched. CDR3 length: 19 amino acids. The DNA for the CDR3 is TGTGCCAGTAGTCCGGCCTCCCTTACTCTAGCGGGGGGCGACAATGAGCAGTTCTTC. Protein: CASSPASLTLAGGDNEQFF.

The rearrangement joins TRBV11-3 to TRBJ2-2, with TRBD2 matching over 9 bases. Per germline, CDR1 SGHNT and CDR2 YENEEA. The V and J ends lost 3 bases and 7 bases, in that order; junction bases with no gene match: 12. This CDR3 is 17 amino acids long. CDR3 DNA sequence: TGTGCCAGCAGCTTGGGCTTGGCGGGAGGGCCGGGCGGGGAGCTGTTTTTT. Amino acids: CASSLGLAGGPGGELFF.

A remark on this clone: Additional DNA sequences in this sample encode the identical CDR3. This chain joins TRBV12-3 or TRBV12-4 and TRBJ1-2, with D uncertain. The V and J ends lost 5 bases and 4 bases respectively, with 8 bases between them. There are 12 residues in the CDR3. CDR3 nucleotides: TGTGCCAGCAGTCCCACAGTCTATGGCTACACCTTC. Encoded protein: CASSPTVYGYTF.

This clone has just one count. In nucleotides, the CDR3 is TGTGCCAGCAGTGAAATGCAGTCGGGAGGTGGTGAGACCCAGTACTTC. This codes for CASSEMQSGGGETQYF. The chain employs TRBV6-1 and TRBJ2-5; 7 positions agree with TRBD2. CDR3 length: 16 amino acids. Per the germline V gene, CDR1 is MNHNS and CDR2 is SASEGT. V shed 2 bases, J shed 5 bases, and the junction held 11 bases outside the gene matches.

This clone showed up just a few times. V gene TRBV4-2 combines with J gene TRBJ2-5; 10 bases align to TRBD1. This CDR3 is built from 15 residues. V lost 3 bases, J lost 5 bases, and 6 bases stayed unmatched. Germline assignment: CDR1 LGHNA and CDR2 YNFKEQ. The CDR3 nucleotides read TGTGCCAGCAGCCATGGGACAGGGGTTGCGGAGACCCAGTACTTC. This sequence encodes CASSHGTGVAETQYF.

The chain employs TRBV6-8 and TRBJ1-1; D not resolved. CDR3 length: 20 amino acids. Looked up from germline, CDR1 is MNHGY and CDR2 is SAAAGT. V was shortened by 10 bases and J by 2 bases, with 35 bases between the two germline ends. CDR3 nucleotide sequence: TGTGCCACCATTAAATCGGATCCCGGGAACGCCCTGGGATTAAACACTGAAGCTTTCTTT. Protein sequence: CATIKSDPGNALGLNTEAFF.

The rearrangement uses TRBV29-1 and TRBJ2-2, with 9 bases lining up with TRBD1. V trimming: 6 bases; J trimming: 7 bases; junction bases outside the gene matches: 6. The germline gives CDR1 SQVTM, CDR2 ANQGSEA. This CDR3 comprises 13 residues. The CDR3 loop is CSVGDRENGELFF. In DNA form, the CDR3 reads TGCAGCGTAGGGGACAGGGAGAACGGGGAGCTGTTTTTT.

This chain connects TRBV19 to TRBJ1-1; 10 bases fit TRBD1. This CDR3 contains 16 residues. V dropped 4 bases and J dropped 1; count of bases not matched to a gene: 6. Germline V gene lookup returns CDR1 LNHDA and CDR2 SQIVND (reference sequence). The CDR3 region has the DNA TGTGCCAGTAGTAAACTCTGGACAGGGGGGAACACTGAAGCTTTCTTT. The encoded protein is CASSKLWTGGNTEAFF.

The CDR3 protein is CATSAPDRGTDTQYF. In DNA, the CDR3 is TGTGCCACCAGTGCCCCGGACAGGGGCACAGATACGCAGTATTTT. The chain combines TRBV24-1 with TRBJ2-3, with 8 bases identical to TRBD1. The CDR3 covers 15 residues. Unmatched junction bases numbered 4, after V lost 5 bases and J lost 1 base. CDR1 is KGHDR, CDR2 SFDVKD, per germline.

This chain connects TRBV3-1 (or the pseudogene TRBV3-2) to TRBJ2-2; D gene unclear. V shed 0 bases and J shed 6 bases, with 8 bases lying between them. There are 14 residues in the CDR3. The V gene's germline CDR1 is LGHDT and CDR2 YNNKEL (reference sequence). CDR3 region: CASSQDIRAGELFF. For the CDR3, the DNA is TGTGCCAGCAGCCAAGATATCCGTGCCGGGGAGCTGTTTTTT.

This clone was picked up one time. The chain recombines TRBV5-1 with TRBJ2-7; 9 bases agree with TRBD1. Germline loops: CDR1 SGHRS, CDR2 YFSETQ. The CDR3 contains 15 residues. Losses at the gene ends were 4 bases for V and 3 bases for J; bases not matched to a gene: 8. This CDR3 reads CASSELDRGNYEQYV. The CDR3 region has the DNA TGCGCCAGCAGCGAGCTAGACAGGGGGAACTACGAGCAGTACGTC.

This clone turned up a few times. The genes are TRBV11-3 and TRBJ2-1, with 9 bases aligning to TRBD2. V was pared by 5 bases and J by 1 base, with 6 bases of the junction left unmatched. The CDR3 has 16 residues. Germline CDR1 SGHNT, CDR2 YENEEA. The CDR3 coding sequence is TGTGCCAGCAGCCAAGATCTAGCGGGATCCTACAATGAGCAGTTCTTC. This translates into CASSQDLAGSYNEQFF.

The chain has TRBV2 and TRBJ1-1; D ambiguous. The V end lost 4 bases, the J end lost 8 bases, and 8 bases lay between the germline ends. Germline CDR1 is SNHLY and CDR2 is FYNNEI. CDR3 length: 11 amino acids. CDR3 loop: CASSVELEAFF. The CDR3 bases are TGTGCCAGCAGTGTGGAGCTAGAAGCTTTCTTT.

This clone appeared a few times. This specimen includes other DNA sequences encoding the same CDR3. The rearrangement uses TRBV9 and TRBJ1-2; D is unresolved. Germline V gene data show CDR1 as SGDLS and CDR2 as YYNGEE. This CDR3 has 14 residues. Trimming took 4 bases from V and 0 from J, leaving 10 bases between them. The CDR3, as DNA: TGTGCCAGCAGCCCCGGGTCTACTAACTATGGCTACACCTTC. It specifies CASSPGSTNYGYTF.

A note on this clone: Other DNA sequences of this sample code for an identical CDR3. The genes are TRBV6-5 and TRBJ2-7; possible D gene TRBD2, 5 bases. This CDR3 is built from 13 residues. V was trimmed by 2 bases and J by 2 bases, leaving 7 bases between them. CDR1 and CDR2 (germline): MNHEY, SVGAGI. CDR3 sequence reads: CASSYGSTYEQYF. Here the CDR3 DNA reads TGTGCCAGCAGTTACGGGAGTACCTACGAGCAGTACTTC.

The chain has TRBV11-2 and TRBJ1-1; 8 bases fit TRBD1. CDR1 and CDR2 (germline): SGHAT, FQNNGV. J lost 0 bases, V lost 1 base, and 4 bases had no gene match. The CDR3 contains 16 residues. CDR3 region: CASSLGAGGLNTEAFF. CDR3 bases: TGTGCCAGCAGCTTAGGGGCAGGGGGCCTGAACACTGAAGCTTTCTTT.

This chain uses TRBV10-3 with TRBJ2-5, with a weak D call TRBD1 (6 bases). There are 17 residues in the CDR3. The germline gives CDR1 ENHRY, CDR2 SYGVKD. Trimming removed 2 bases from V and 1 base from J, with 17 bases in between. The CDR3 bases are TGTGCCATCAGTGAGGGGACGAGAACAGGGATCCAAGAGACCCAGTACTTC. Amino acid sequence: CAISEGTRTGIQETQYF.

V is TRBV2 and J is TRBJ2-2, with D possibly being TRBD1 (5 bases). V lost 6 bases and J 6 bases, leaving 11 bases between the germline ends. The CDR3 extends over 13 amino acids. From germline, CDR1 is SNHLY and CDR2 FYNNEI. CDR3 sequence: CASSRETAGELFF. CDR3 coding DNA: TGTGCCAGCAGCAGGGAAACGGCCGGGGAGCTGTTTTTT.

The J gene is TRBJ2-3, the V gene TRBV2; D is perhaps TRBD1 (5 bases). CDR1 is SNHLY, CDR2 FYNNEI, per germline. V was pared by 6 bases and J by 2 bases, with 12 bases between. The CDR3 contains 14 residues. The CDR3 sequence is CASSRSDTTDTQYF. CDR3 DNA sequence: TGTGCCAGCAGCCGCTCGGACACCACAGATACGCAGTATTTT.

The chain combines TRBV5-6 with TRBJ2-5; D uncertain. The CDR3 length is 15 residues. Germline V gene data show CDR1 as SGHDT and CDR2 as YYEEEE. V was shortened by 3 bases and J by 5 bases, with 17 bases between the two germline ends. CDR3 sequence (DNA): TGTGCCAGCAGCTACCAACCGACGAGGCGGGAGACCCAGTACTTC. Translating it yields CASSYQPTRRETQYF.